The 3 T cell receptor beta chains reported below all come from one sample, sequenced in a study of graft-versus-host responses after intestinal transplantation. These receptors have no known antigen. Method: immunoSEQ multiplex PCR; TCRdb's copy keeps in-frame clones and lacks some. The sample contains about 99,000 clones, approximately 90% of which appear only once. The source material was unstimulated CD8+ T cells sorted from spleen or lymph node cells, sampled before transplant. These receptors originate from a human donor who was the organ donor for an intestinal transplant.

V gene TRBV6-5 combines with J gene TRBJ2-7; TRBD2 aligns across 8 bases. The CDR3 contains 15 residues. Germline-derived CDR1 and CDR2 are MNHEY and SVGAGI. The ends lost 6 bases at V and 2 bases at J; junction bases unmatched: 9. CDR3 coding DNA: TGTGCCAGCAGCGCTGCCTACGGGGGGGCCTACGAGCAGTACTTC. Protein: CASSAAYGGAYEQYF.

The rearrangement joins TRBV30 to TRBJ2-7; 7 bases line up with TRBD1. J was trimmed by 5 bases and V by 0 bases; bases with no gene match: 4. Germline V gene lookup returns CDR1 GTSNPN and CDR2 SVGIG (reference sequence). CDR3 length equals 13 residues. Here the CDR3 reads CAWSVTGLNEQYF. CDR3 coding DNA: TGTGCCTGGAGTGTGACAGGGTTAAACGAGCAGTACTTC.

The chain recombines TRBV5-6 with TRBJ1-1; TRBD1 might be the D (6 bases). Germline CDR1 reads SGHDT; CDR2 reads YYEEEE. V lost 0 bases to trimming and J lost 1 base, with 10 bases between them. The CDR3 has 15 amino acids. CDR3 loop: CASSLVTGGNTEAFF. As DNA, the CDR3 is TGTGCCAGCAGCTTGGTGACAGGCGGGAACACTGAAGCTTTCTTT.